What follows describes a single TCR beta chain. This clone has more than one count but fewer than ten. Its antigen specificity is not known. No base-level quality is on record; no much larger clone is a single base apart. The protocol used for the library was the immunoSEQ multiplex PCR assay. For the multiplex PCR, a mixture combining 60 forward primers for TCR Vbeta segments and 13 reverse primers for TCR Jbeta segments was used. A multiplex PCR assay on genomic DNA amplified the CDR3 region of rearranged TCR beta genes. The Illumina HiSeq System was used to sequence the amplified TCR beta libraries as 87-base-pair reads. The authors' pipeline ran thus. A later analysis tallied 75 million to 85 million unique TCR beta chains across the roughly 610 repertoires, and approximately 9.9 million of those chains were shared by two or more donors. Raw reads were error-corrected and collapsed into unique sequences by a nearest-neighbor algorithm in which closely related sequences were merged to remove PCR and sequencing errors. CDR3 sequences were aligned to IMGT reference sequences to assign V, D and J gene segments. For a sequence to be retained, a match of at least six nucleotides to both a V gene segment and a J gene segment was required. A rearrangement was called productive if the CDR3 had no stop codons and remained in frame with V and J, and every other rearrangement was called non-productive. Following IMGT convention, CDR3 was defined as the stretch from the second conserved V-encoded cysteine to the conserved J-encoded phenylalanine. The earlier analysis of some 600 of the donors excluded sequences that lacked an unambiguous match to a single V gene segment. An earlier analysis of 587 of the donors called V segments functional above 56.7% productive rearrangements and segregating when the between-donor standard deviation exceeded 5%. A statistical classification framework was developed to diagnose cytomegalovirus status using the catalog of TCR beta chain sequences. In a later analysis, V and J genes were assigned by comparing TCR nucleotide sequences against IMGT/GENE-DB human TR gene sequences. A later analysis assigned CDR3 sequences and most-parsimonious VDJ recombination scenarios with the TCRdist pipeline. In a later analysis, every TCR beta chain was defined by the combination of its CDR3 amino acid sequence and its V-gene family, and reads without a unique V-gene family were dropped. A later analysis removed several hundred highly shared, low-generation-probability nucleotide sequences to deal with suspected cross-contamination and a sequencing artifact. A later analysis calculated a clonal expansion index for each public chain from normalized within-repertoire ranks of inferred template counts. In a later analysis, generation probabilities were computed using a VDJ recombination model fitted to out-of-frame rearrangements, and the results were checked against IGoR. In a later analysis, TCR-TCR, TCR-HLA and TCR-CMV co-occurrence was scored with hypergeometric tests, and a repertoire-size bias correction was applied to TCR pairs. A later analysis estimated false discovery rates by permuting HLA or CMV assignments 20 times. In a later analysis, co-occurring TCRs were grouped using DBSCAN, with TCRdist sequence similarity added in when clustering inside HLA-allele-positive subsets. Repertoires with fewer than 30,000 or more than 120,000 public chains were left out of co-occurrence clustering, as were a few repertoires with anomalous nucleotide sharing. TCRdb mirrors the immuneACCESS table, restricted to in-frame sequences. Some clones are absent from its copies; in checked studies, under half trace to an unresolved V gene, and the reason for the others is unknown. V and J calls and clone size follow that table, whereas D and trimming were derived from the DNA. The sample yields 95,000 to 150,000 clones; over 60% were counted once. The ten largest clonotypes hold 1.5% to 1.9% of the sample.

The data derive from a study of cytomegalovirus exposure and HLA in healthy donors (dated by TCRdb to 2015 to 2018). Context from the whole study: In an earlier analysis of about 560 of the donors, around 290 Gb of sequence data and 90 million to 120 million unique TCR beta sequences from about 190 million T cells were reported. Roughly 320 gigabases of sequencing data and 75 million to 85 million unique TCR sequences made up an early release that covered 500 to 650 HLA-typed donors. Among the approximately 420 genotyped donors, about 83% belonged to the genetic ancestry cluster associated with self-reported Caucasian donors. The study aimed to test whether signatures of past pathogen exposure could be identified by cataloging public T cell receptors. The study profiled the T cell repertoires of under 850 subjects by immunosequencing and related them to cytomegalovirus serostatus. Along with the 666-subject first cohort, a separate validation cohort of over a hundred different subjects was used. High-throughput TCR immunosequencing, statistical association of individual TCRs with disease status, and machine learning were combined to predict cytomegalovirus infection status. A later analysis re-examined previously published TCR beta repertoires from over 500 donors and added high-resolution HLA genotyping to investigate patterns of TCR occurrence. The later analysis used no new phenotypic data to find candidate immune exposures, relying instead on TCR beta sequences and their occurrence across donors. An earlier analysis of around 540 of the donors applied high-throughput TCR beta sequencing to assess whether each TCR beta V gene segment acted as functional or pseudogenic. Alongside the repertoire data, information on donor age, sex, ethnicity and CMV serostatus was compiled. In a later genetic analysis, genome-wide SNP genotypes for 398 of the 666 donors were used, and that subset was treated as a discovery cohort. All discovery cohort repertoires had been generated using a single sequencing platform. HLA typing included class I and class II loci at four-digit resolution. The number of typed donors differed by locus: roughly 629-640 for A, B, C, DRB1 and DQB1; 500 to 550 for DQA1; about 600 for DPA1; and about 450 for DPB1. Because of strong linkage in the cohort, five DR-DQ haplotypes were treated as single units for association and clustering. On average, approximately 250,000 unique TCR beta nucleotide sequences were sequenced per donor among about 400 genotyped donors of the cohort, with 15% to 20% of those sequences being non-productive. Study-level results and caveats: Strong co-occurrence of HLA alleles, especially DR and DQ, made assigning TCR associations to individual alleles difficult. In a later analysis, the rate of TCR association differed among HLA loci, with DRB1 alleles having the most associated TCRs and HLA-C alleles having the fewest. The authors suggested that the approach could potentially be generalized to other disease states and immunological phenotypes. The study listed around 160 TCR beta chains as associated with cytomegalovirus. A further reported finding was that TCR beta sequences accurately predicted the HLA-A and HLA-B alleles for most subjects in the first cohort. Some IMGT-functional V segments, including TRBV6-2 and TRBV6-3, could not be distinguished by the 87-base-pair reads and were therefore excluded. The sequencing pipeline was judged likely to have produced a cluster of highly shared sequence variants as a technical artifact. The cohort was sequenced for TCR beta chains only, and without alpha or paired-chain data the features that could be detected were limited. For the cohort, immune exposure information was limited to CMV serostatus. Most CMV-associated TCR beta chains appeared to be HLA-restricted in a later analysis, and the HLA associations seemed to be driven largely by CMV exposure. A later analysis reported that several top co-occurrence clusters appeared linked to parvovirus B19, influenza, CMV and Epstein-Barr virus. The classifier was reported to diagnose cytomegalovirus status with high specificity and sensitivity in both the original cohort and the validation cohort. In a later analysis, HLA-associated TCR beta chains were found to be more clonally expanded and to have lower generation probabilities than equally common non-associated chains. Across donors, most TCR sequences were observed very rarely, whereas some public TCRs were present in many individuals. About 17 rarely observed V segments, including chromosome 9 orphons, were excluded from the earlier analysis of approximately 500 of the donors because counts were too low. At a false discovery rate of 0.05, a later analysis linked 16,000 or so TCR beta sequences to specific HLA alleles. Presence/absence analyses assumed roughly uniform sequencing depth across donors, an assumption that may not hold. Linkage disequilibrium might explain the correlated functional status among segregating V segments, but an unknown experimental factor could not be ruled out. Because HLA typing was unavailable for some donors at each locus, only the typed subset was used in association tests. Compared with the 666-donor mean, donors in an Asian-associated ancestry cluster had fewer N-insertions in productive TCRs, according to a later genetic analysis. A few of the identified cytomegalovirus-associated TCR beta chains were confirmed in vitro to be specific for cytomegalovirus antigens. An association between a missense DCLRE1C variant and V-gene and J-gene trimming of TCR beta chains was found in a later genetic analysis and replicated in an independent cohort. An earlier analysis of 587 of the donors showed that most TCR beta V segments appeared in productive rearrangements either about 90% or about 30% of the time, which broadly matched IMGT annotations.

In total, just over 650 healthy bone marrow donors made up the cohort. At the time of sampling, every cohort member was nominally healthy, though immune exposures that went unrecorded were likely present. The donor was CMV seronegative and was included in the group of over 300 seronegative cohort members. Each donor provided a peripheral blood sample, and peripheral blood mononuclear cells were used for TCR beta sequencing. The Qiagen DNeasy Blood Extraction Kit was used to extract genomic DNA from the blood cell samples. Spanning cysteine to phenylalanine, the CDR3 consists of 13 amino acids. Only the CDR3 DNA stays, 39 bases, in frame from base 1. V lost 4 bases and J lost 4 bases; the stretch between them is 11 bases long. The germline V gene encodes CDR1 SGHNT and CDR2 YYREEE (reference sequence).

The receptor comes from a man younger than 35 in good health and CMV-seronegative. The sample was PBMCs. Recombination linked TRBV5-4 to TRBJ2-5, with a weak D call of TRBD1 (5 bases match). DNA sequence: TGTGCCAGCAGCGCGACAGCACTAGAGACCCAGTACTTC. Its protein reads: CASSATALETQYF.